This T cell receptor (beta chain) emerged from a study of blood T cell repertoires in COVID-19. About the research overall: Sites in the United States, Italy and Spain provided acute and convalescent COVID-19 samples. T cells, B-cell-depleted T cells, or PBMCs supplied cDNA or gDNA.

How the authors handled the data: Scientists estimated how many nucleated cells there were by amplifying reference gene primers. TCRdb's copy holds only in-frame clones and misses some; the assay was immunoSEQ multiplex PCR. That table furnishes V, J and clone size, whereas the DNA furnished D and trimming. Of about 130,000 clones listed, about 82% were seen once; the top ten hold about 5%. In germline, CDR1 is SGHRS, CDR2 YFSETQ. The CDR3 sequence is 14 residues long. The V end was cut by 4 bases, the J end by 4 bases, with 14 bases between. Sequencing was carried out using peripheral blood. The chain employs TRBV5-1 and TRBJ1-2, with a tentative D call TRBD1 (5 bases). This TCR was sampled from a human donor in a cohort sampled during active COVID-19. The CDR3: CASSPGDRLYGYTF. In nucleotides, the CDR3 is TGCGCCAGCAGCCCCGGCGACAGACTCTATGGCTACACCTTC.